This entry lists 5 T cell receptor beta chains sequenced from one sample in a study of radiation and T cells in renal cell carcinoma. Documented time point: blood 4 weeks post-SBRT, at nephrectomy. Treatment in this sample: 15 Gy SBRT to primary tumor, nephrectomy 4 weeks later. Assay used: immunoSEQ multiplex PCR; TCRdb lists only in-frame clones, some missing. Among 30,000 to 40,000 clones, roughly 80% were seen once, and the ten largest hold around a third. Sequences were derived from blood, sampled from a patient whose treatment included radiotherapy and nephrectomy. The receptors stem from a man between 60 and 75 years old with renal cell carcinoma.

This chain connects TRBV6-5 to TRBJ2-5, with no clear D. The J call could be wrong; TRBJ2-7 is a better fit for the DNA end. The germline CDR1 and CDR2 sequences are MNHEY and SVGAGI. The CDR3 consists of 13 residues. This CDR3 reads CASSYSNNYEQYF. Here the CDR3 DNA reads TGTGCCAGCAGTTACTCGAACAACTACGAGCAGTACTTC.

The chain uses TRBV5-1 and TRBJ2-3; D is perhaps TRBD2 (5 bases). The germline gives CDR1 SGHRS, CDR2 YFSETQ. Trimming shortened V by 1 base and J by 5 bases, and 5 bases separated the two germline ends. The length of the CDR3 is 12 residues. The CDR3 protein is CASSLTRDTQYF. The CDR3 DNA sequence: TGCGCCAGCAGCTTGACTAGAGATACGCAGTATTTT. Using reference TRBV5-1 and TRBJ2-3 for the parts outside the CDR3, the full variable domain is KAGVTQTPRYLIKTRGQQVTLSCSPISGHRSVSWYQQTPGQGLQFLFEYFSETQRNKGNFPGRFSGRQFSNSRSEMNVSTLELGDSALYLCASSLTRDTQYFGPGTRLTVL.

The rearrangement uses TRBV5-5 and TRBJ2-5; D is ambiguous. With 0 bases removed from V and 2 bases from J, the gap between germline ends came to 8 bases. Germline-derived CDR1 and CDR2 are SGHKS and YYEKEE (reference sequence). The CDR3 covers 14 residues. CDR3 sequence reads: CASSLVGGQETQYF. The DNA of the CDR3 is TGTGCCAGCAGCTTGGTAGGCGGTCAAGAGACCCAGTACTTC.

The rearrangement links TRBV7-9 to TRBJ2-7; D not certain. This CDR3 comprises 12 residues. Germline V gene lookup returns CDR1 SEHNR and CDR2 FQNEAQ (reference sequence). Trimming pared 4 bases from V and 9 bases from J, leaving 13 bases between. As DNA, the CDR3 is TGTGCCAGCAGCTCCACTACGTTCGTGCAGTACTTC. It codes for CASSSTTFVQYF.

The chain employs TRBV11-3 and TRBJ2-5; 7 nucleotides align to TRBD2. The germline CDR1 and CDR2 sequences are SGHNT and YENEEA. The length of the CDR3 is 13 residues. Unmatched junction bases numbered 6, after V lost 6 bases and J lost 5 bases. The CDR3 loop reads CASSPGRAETQYF. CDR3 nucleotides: TGTGCCAGCAGTCCGGGGAGGGCCGAGACCCAGTACTTC. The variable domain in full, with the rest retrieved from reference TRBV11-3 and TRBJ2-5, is EAGVVQSPRYKIIEKKQPVAFWCNPISGHNTLYWYLQNLGQGPELLIRYENEEAVDDSQLPKDRFSAERLKGVDSTLKIQPAELGDSAVYLCASSPGRAETQYFGPGTRLLVL.